Reported below is one T cell receptor beta chain. Its matching antigen is unknown. The table came from immunoSEQ multiplex PCR; TCRdb's copy has only in-frame clones and leaves some out. This table holds almost 30,000 clones, 70% to 85% found once. The unexposed donors gave CD4+ T cells in about 2011-2019, prior to COVID-19. After around nine days of culture, CD4+ T cells were isolated. The sample comes from a study of CD4 T cells in relation to SARS-CoV-2 and coronaviruses. About the research overall: The negative reference was HIV-1 Nef peptide pool or peptide-free culture. Crossreactive spike epitopes shared across donors were mapped to their HLA restriction.

V lost 3 bases and J 9 bases, leaving 6 bases between the germline ends. Looked up from germline, CDR1 is MNHEY and CDR2 is SVGEGT. This CDR3 region has 12 residues. Material for sequencing was CD4+ T cells from PBMCs, cultured in vitro. J is TRBJ1-6 and V is TRBV6-2 or TRBV6-3, with D perhaps matching TRBD1 (5 bases). The sequence was obtained from a human donor in good health. CDR3 nucleotide sequence: TGTGCCAGCAGTTATGGGGGTTCACCCCTCCACTTT. It translates to CASSYGGSPLHF.